This entry concerns a single T cell receptor (beta chain). Sequencing used immunoSEQ multiplex PCR; TCRdb keeps in-frame clones, though not all of them. The sample has over 200,000 clones, about 80% seen once. Participants were aged roughly 18 to 89 years, lived in roughly 25 US areas, and enrolled virtually. Categorization into cohorts depended on clinical history that participants reported. From germline, CDR1 is SGHRS and CDR2 YFSETQ. Trimming cost V 4 bases and J 0 bases, with 13 bases left between them. The CDR3 contains 15 residues. This sample was included in a study of blood T cell repertoires in COVID-19.

The sequencing input was PBMCs or T cells enriched from blood (not recorded which). The chain has TRBV5-1 and TRBJ2-5; D not resolved. This sequence originates from a man aged 40-49 years who had recovered from COVID-19. The CDR3 bases are TGCGCCAGCAGCCCGAGGATTTACGACCAAGAGACCCAGTACTTC. Translation: CASSPRIYDQETQYF.